Following are 14 T cell receptor beta chains from one sample sequenced in a study of blood T cell repertoires in COVID-19. Assay used: immunoSEQ multiplex PCR; TCRdb lists only in-frame clones, some missing. The repertoire holds about 430,000 clones, approximately 90% seen once, with about 1.5% in the top ten. The sample consisted of PBMCs or T cells enriched from blood (not recorded which). The receptors here all came from a young woman who had been exposed to COVID-19.

In the case of this clone: The sample contains more than one DNA sequence encoding this CDR3. The rearrangement uses TRBV4-3 and TRBJ1-1, with D tentatively TRBD1 (6 bases). The CDR3 covers 15 residues. The germline gives CDR1 LGHNA, CDR2 YSLEER. Trimming cost V 3 bases and J 0 bases, with 11 bases left between them. The CDR3 protein is CASSQGTGMNTEAFF. The CDR3 bases are TGCGCCAGCAGCCAGGGTACAGGGATGAACACTGAAGCTTTCTTT.

The CDR3 bases are TGTGCCAGCAGCCCCGGGCGACAGGGGACTGAAGCTTTCTTT. It codes for CASSPGRQGTEAFF. J is TRBJ1-1 and V is TRBV7-9; 8 bases map to TRBD1. The CDR3 totals 14 residues. CDR1 and CDR2 from the germline V gene are SEHNR and FQNEAQ (reference sequence). The V segment lost 5 bases and the J segment 5 bases; nucleotides outside the gene matches: 7.

The chain couples TRBV7-9 to TRBJ2-7; 7 bases match TRBD1. V shed 2 bases and J 3 bases; nucleotides not matched to a gene: 4. Germline CDR1 reads SEHNR; CDR2 reads FQNEAQ (reference sequence). The CDR3 has 14 amino acids. In nucleotides, the CDR3 is TGTGCCAGCAGCTTACAGGGGGTACTCTACGAGCAGTACTTC. Translated, it gives CASSLQGVLYEQYF.

V is TRBV5-4 and J is TRBJ1-3; 7 positions match TRBD1. The CDR3 is 15 residues long. V lost 3 bases and J lost 5; bases outside the gene matches: 8. The V gene's germline CDR1 is SGHNT and CDR2 YYREEE (reference sequence). CDR3 region: CASSSGTALRNTIYF. CDR3 nucleotide sequence: TGTGCCAGCAGCTCGGGGACAGCACTACGAAACACCATATATTTT.

V is TRBV9 and J is TRBJ1-4; D is unclear. The CDR3 length is 15 residues. V lost 1 base and J 4 bases, leaving 11 bases between the germline ends. Germline V lookup: CDR1 SGDLS, CDR2 YYNGEE. CDR3 coding DNA: TGTGCCAGCAGCGTATCGTCACAGCTTAATGAAAAACTGTTTTTT. Translating it yields CASSVSSQLNEKLFF.

This chain links TRBV18 with TRBJ2-1, with D possibly matching TRBD2 (6 bases). Germline V gene lookup returns CDR1 KGHSH and CDR2 LQKENI. This CDR3 is built from 15 residues. Between the trimmed V and J ends, which lost 5 bases and 6 bases, there was a span of 17 bases. CDR3 nucleotides: TGTGCCAGCTCAGACTGGGTTATAGCGGCCAATGAGCAGTTCTTC. This codes for CASSDWVIAANEQFF.

The gene calls are TRBV20-1 and TRBJ2-5; 9 bases are a match to TRBD2. Germline V gene sequence: CDR1 DFQATT, CDR2 SNEGSKA (reference sequence). There are 14 residues in the CDR3. V shed 3 bases and J 7 bases; nucleotides not matched to a gene: 9. CDR3 sequence: CSASKREAVGTQYF. The CDR3 region has the DNA TGCAGTGCTAGTAAGCGGGAGGCCGTAGGGACCCAGTACTTC.

The J gene is TRBJ1-1, the V gene TRBV28, with 7 nucleotides matching TRBD1. Germline V CDR1 and CDR2: MDHEN, SYDVKM. CDR3 length equals 16 residues. Losses at the gene ends were 5 bases for V and 1 base for J; bases not matched to a gene: 10. The chain's CDR3 is CASSRPLTGSNTEAFF. CDR3 nucleotides: TGTGCCAGCAGTCGACCATTGACAGGGTCGAACACTGAAGCTTTCTTT. The full variable domain, rest sourced from reference TRBV28 and TRBJ1-1, is DVKVTQSSRYLVKRTGEKVFLECVQDMDHENMFWYRQDPGLGLRLIYFSYDVKMKEKGDIPEGYSVSREKKERFSLILESASTNQTSMYLCASSRPLTGSNTEAFFGQGTRLTVV.

The chain employs TRBV10-3 and TRBJ1-2; no clear D gene. Germline loops: CDR1 ENHRY, CDR2 SYGVKD. CDR3 length: 17 residues. V gave up 0 bases and J gave up 1 base, with 15 bases separating them. CDR3 in DNA: TGTGCCATCAGTGAGTCGCCCTTGATCGAGATTAACTATGGCTACACCTTC. Protein sequence: CAISESPLIEINYGYTF.

J is TRBJ2-5 and V is TRBV5-4; 11 bases match TRBD2. CDR3 size: 17 residues. V shed 0 bases, J shed 3 bases, and the junction held 7 bases outside the gene matches. Looked up from germline, CDR1 is SGHNT and CDR2 is YYREEE (reference sequence). CDR3 coding DNA: TGTGCCAGCAGCTTGGGGCTGACTAGCGGGGTGGAAGAGACCCAGTACTTC. As protein: CASSLGLTSGVEETQYF. The complete variable domain, with remaining parts taken from reference TRBV5-4 and TRBJ2-5, reads ETGVTQSPTHLIKTRGQQVTLRCSSQSGHNTVSWYQQALGQGPQFIFQYYREEENGRGNFPPRFSGLQFPNYSSELNVNALELDDSALYLCASSLGLTSGVEETQYFGPGTRLLVL.

This sequence joins TRBV6-5 and TRBJ1-2; D might be TRBD1 (6 bases). Trimming shortened V by 2 bases and J by 4 bases, and 14 bases separated the two germline ends. The CDR3 loop spans 15 amino acids. Germline values: CDR1 MNHEY, CDR2 SVGAGI. The CDR3 DNA follows: TGTGCCAGCAGTTACCTTCACAGGGATCCCTATGGCTACACCTTC. Protein product: CASSYLHRDPYGYTF.

The chain has TRBV4-2 and TRBJ1-5, with TRBD1 as a possible D gene (6 bases). The CDR3 is 15 residues long. Trimming removed 3 bases from V and 4 bases from J, with 13 bases in between. The germline V gene has CDR1 LGHNA and CDR2 YNFKEQ. The CDR3 sequence: CASSHSRQANQPQHF. For the CDR3, the DNA is TGTGCCAGCAGCCATTCTCGACAGGCAAATCAGCCCCAGCATTTT.

The V gene is TRBV6-5, the J gene TRBJ2-1; 7 bases fit TRBD2. CDR3 size: 10 residues. The junction had 3 bases not matched to a gene; V was cut back by 11 bases and J by 8 bases. Germline CDR1 is MNHEY and CDR2 is SVGAGI. Here the CDR3 DNA reads TGTGCCGCGGGAGACGATGAGCAGTTCTTC. Protein product: CAAGDDEQFF.

This chain's CDR3 is CASSARTGLLTGELFF. The CDR3 bases are TGTGCCAGCAGCGCCAGGACAGGCTTGCTCACCGGGGAGCTGTTTTTT. The V and J genes are TRBV9 and TRBJ2-2; 7 bases map to TRBD1. Germline CDR1 is SGDLS and CDR2 is YYNGEE. The CDR3 totals 16 residues. The V gene end was trimmed by 3 bases and the J gene end by 4 bases; junction bases not matched to a gene: 9.